The rows below give T cell receptor beta chains drawn from one sample of a study of blood T cell repertoires in COVID-19. Here immunoSEQ multiplex PCR was the method, and the copy in TCRdb shows in-frame clones only, minus some. This sample yields some 170,000 clones, of which approximately 86% are seen a single time; around 1.6% belongs to the top ten. Source material: peripheral blood. Receptors originate from a woman between 50 and 59 years old with acute or convalescent COVID-19. The CDR3 runs from the conserved cysteine through the conserved F or W.

v_call,cdr3_length,cdr3_aa
TRBV7-2,14,CASSFTSGKAVQFF
TRBV5-1,14,CASSQTPGGYEQYF
TRBV6-5,15,CASSFGGGARNEQFF
TRBV6-6,13,CASSPTSVSEQFF
TRBV11-3,14,CASSLGKGRYGYTF
TRBV9,14,CASSVVGGVETQYF
TRBV19,17,CASKLGRLAGDTGELFF
TRBV3-1/TRBV3-2,14,CASSQTGGFYGYTF
TRBV12-1,12,CASSSRDNEQFF
TRBV19,15,CASSVRQGINYGYTF
TRBV2,14,CASSFDRGNQPQHF
TRBV6-5,13,CASSTQGRYGYTF
TRBV4-3,16,CASSASRAGGADTQYF
TRBV16,15,CASSQGRQVDYGYTF
TRBV6-6,16,CASSPSSAGSQDEQYF
TRBV6-2/TRBV6-3,15,CASSRGTSGTREQYF
TRBV11-2,15,CASSSIQGKGNEQFF
TRBV19,13,CASSIGGGVGYTF
TRBV7-6,13,CASSLGGVAEAFF
TRBV4-2,13,CASSPGGIYGYTF
TRBV2,16,CASTFSSGGSGETQYF
TRBV19,13,CASGVTGWSDQYF
TRBV5-4,16,CASSAAEGGAPYEQYF
TRBV6-6,15,CASTFGAGGTDTQYF
TRBV9,14,CASSVGDRDEKLFF
TRBV5-5,17,CASSLAGGALITYEQYF
TRBV6-2/TRBV6-3,13,CASSYGGTDTQYF
TRBV11-2,14,CASSLRGDTYGYTF
TRBV4-2,15,CASSFGQGTGNTIYF
TRBV5-6,17,CASSRTWDYSIHNEQFF
TRBV5-1,14,CASSLAGGPYEQYF
TRBV6-2/TRBV6-3,13,CASSRSSNQPQHF
TRBV7-9,14,CASSLALGLSGYTF
TRBV10-2,12,CASGTLNTEAFF
TRBV7-9,16,CASSQIAGKGIDEQFF
TRBV6-1,13,CASSEYSTYEQYF
TRBV7-9,16,CASSFSASGGTDTQYF
TRBV12-3/TRBV12-4,13,CASRGTRHNEQFF
TRBV10-3,13,CAISDPRGETQYF
TRBV5-4,16,CASSLPFPGGNYGYTF
TRBV5-3,17,CARSLGQKTGGGYEQYF
TRBV5-5,16,CASSLVRESSYNEQFF
TRBV7-9,13,CASSPRLVYEQYF
TRBV18,15,CASSPPGGDPQPQHF
TRBV2,15,CASSEAGLAGSEQFF
TRBV10-3,15,CAISESNGRGGTQYF
TRBV18,15,CATLKGPVGVTEAFF
TRBV4-1,15,CASSQDGTRLREQYF
TRBV10-3,13,CAIRGGPNTEAFF
TRBV5-1,15,CASSLAAVANSPLHF